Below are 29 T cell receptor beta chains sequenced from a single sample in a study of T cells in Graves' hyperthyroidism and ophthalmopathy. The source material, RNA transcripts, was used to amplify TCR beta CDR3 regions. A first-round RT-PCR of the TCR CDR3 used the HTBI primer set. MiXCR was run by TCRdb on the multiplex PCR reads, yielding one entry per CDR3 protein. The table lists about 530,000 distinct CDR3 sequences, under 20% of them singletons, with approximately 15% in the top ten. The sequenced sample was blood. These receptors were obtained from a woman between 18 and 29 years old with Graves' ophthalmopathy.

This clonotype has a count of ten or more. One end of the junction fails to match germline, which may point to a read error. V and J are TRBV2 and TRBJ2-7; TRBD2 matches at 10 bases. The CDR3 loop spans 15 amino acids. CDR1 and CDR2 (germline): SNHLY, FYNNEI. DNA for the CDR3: TGTGCCAGCAGCGAAGGACTAGCGGCCCCCTACGAGCAGTACTTC. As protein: CASSEGLAAPYEQYF. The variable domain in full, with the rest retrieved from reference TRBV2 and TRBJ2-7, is EPEVTQTPSHQVTQMGQEVILRCVPISNHLYFYWYRQILGQKVEFLVSFYNNEISEKSEIFDDQFSVERPDGSNFTLKIRSTKLEDSAMYFCASSEGLAAPYEQYFGPGTRLTVT.

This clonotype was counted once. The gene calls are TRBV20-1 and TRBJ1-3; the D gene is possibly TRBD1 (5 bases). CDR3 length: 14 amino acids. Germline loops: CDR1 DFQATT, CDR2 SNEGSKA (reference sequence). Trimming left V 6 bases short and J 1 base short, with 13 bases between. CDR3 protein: CSASAGGSGNTIYF. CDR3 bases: TGCAGTGCAAGTGCCGGGGGTTCTGGAAACACCATATATTTT.

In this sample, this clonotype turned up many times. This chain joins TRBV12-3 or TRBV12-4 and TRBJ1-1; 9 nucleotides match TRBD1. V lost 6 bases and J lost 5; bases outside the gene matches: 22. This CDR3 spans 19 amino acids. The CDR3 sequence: CASSSNHRDRALAWTEAFF. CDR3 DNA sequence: TGTGCCAGCAGCTCAAACCATCGGGACAGGGCTCTCGCGTGGACTGAAGCTTTCTTT.

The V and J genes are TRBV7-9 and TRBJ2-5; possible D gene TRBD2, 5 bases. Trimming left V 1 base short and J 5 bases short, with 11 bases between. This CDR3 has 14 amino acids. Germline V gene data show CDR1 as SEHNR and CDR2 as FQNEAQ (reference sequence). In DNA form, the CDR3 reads TGTGCCAGCAGCTTAGTGGTGGGAGAGGAGACCCAGTACTTC. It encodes CASSLVVGEETQYF. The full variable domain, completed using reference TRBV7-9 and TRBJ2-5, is DTGVSQNPRHKITKRGQNVTFRCDPISEHNRLYWYRQTLGQGPEFLTYFQNEAQLEKSRLLSDRFSAERPKGSFSTLEIQRTEQGDSAMYLCASSLVVGEETQYFGPGTRLLVL.

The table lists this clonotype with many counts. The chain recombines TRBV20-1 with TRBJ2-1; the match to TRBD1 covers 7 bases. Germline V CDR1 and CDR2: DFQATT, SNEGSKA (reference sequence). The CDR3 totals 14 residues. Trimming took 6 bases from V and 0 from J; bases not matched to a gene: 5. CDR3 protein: CSAGTASSYNEQFF. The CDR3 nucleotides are TGCAGTGCCGGGACAGCGAGCTCCTACAATGAGCAGTTCTTC.

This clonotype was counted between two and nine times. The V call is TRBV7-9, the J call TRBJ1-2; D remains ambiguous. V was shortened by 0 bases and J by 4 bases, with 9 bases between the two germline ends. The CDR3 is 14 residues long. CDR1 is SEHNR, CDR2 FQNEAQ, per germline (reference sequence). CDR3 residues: CASSLAAVSYGYTF. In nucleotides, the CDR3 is TGTGCCAGCAGCTTAGCGGCTGTTAGCTATGGCTACACCTTC.

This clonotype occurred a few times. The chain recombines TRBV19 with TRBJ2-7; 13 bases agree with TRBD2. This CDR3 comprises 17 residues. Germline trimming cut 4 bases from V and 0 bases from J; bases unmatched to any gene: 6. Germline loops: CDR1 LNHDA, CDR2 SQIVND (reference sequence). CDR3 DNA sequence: TGTGCCAGTAGTAAACACGGGACTAGCGGGGACTCCTACGAGCAGTACTTC. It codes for CASSKHGTSGDSYEQYF.

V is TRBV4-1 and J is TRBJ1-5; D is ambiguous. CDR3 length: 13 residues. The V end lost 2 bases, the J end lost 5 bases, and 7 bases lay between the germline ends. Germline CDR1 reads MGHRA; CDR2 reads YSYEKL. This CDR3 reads CASSQRIDQPQHF. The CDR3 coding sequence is TGCGCCAGCAGCCAAAGGATTGATCAGCCCCAGCATTTT.

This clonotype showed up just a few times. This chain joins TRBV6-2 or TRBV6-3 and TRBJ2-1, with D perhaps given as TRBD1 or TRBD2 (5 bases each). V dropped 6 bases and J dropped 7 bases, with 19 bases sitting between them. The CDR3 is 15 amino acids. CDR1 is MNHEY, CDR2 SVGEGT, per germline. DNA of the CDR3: TGTGCCAGCAGCCCCTCCGGGGCTTTGATAAATGAGCAGTTCTTC. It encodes CASSPSGALINEQFF.

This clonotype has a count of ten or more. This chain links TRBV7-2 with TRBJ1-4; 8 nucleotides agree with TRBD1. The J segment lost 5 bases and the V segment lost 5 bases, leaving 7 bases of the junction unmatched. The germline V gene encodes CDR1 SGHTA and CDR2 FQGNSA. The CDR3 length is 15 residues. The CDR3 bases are TGTGCCAGCAGCCGCCGACAGGGGCGAAATGAAAAACTGTTTTTT. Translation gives CASSRRQGRNEKLFF.

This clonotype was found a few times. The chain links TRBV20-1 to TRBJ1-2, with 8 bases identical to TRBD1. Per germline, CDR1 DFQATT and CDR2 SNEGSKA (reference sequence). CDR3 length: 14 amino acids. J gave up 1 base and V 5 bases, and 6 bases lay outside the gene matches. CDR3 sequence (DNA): TGCAGTGCTCCCAGGACAGGGAGTAACTATGGCTACACCTTC. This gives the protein CSAPRTGSNYGYTF.

The CDR3 here is CASSHLGHGAGKLFF. CDR3 coding DNA: TGTGCCAGCAGCCACCTAGGACACGGGGCGGGAAAACTGTTTTTT. The chain has TRBV3-1 and TRBJ1-4, with D perhaps TRBD1 (5 bases). This CDR3 has 15 residues. The V end was cut by 3 bases, the J end by 10 bases, with 18 bases between. The germline V gene encodes CDR1 LGHDT and CDR2 YNNKEL (reference sequence).

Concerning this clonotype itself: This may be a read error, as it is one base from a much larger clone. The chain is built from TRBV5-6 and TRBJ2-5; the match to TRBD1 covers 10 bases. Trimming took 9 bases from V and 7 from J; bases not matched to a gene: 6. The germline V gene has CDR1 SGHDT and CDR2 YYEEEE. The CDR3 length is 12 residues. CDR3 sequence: CATDRGRGTQYF. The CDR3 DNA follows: TGTGCCACCGACAGGGGGCGGGGGACCCAGTACTTC.

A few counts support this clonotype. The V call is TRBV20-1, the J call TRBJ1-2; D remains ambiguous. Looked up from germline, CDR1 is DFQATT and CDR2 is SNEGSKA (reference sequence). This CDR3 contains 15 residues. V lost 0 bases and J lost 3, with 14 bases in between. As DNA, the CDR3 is TGCAGTGCTAGAGACACGCGTAAAGGGTACTATGGCTACACCTTC. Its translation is CSARDTRKGYYGYTF.

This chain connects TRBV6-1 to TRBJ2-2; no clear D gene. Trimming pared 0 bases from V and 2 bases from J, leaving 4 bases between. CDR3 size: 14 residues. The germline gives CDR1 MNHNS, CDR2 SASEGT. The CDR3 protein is CASSEATNTGELFF. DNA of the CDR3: TGTGCCAGCAGTGAAGCCACCAACACCGGGGAGCTGTTTTTT.

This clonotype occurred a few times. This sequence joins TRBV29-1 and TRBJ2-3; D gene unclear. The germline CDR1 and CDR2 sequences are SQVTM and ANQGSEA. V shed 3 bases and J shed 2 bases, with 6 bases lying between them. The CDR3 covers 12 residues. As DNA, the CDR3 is TGCAGCGTTGATATGGCCACAGATACGCAGTATTTT. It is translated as CSVDMATDTQYF.

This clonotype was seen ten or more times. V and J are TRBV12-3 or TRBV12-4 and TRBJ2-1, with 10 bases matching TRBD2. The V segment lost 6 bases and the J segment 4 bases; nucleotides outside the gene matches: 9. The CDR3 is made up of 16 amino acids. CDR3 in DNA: TGTGCCAGCAGCACACATCTAGCGGGAGTGTACAATGAGCAGTTCTTC. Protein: CASSTHLAGVYNEQFF.

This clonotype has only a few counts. CDR3 residues: CSARLQGGTEAFF. Here the CDR3 DNA reads TGCAGTGCTCGACTTCAGGGGGGCACTGAAGCTTTCTTT. This sequence joins TRBV20-1 and TRBJ1-1, with 7 bases aligning to TRBD1. Germline V gene sequence: CDR1 DFQATT, CDR2 SNEGSKA (reference sequence). J gave up 4 bases and V 5 bases, and 7 bases lay outside the gene matches. There are 13 residues in the CDR3.

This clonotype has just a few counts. The CDR3 here is CASMHGPGQNYEQYF. The DNA for the CDR3 is TGTGCCAGCATGCATGGGCCGGGACAAAACTACGAGCAGTACTTC. The chain employs TRBV5-6 and TRBJ2-7; TRBD1 might be the D (6 bases). The CDR3 has 15 amino acids. The germline V gene encodes CDR1 SGHDT and CDR2 YYEEEE. The V end was cut by 6 bases, the J end by 3 bases, with 19 bases between.

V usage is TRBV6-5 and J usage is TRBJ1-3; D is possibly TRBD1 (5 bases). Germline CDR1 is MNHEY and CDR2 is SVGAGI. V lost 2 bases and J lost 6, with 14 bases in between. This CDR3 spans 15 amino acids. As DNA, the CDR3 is TGTGCCAGCAGTTACGGCGAGACAGATCTAAACACCATATATTTT. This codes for CASSYGETDLNTIYF.

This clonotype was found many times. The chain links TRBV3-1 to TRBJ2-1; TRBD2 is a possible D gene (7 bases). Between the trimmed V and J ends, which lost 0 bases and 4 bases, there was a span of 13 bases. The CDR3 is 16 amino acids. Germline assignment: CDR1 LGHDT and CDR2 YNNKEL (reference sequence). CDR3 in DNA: TGTGCCAGCAGCCAAGAAGGGGGGGGCCGGTACAATGAGCAGTTCTTC. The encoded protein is CASSQEGGGRYNEQFF.

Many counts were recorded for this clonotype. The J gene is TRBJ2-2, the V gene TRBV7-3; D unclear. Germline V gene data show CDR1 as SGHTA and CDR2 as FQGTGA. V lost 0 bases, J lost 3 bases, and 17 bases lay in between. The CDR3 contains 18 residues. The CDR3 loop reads CASSLTGTRTRHTGELFF. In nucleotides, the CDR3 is TGTGCCAGCAGCTTAACGGGAACCCGGACGAGGCACACCGGGGAGCTGTTTTTT.

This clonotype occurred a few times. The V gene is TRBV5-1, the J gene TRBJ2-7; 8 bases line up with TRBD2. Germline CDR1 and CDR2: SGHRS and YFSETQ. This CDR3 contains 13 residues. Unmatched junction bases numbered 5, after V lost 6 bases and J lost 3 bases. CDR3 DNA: TGCGCCAGCACCCGGGGGGGGGACTACGAGCAGTACTTC. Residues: CASTRGGDYEQYF. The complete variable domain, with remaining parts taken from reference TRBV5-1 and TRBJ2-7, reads KAGVTQTPRYLIKTRGQQVTLSCSPISGHRSVSWYQQTPGQGLQFLFEYFSETQRNKGNFPGRFSGRQFSNSRSEMNVSTLELGDSALYLCASTRGGDYEQYFGPGTRLTVT.

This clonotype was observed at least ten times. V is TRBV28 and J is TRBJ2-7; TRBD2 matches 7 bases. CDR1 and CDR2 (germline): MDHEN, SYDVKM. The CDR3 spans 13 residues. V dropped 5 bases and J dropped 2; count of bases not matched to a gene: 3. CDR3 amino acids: CASSILAAYEQYF. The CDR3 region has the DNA TGTGCCAGCAGTATTCTAGCGGCCTACGAGCAGTACTTC.

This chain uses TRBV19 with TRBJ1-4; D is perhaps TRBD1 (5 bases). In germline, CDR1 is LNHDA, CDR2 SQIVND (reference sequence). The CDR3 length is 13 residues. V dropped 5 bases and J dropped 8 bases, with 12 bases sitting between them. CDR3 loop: CASSETVGEKLFF. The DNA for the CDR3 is TGTGCCAGTAGTGAGACAGTAGGGGAAAAACTGTTTTTT.

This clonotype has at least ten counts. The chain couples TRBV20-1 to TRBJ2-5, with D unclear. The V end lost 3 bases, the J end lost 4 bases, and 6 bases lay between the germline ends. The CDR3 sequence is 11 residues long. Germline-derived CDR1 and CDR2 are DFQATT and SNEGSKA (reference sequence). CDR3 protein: CSASMGETQYF. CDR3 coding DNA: TGCAGTGCTAGTATGGGAGAGACCCAGTACTTC.

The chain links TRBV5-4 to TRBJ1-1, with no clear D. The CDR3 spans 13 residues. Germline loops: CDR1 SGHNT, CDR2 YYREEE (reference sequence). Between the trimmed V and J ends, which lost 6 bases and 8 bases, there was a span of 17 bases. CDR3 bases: TGTGCCAGCACCCTTCCCCCCGGCCGAGAAGCTTTCTTT. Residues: CASTLPPGREAFF.

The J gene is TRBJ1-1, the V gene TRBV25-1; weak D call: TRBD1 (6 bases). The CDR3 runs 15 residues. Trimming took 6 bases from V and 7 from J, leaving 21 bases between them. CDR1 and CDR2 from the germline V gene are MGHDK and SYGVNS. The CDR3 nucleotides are TGTGCCAGCAGCTCCCTGCCGGACAGTCCTTTTGAAGCTTTCTTT. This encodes CASSSLPDSPFEAFF.

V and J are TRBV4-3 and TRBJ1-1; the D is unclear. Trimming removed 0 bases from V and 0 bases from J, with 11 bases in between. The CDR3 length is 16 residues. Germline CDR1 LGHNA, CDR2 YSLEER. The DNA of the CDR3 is TGCGCCAGCAGCCAAGATAGGGTAAGCATGAACACTGAAGCTTTCTTT. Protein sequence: CASSQDRVSMNTEAFF.